One and the same sample provided the 25 T cell receptor beta chains below, sequenced in a study of blood T cell repertoires in COVID-19 (dated by TCRdb to 2018 to 2021). The protocol used for the library was the immunoSEQ multiplex PCR assay. In its TCRdb copy, this immuneACCESS table keeps in-frame sequences only and misses some clones. Where compared with another copy, unresolved V genes explain less than half of these, and the others have no known cause. For this sample there are almost 85,000 clones; approximately 82% appear just once. The top ten hold over 35% of the sample. Sample: peripheral blood. The receptors were gathered from an elderly man with active or convalescent COVID-19.

This clone was found many times. The genes are TRBV6-4 and TRBJ1-5, with D unresolved. This CDR3 has 16 residues. V lost 8 bases and J lost 0, with 17 bases in between. Germline CDR1 MRHNA, CDR2 SNTAGT. CDR3 protein: CASAARIADSNQPQHF. CDR3 nucleotides: TGTGCCAGCGCAGCGCGTATTGCGGATAGCAATCAGCCCCAGCATTTT.

V is TRBV10-3 and J is TRBJ2-5; TRBD1 aligns across 9 bases. Germline loops: CDR1 ENHRY, CDR2 SYGVKD. Trimming took 10 bases from V and 5 from J; bases not matched to a gene: 14. CDR3 length: 15 amino acids. For the CDR3, the DNA is TGTGCCACCGACCCCGGGACAGGGCAATTGGAGACCCAGTACTTC. Its translation is CATDPGTGQLETQYF.

The chain couples TRBV7-9 to TRBJ2-3; 9 bases match TRBD1. V was clipped by 5 bases and J by 6 bases; unmatched bases: 6. This CDR3 region has 14 residues. From germline, CDR1 is SEHNR and CDR2 FQNEAQ (reference sequence). The CDR3 region has the DNA TGTGCCAGCAGCCCTTGGACAGGGGACGATACGCAGTATTTT. Translating gives CASSPWTGDDTQYF.

About this clone: Distinct nucleotide sequences in the sample also encode this CDR3. The rearrangement uses TRBV28 and TRBJ1-2, with 8 bases fitting TRBD1. Germline assignment: CDR1 MDHEN and CDR2 SYDVKM. This CDR3 region has 13 residues. J was trimmed by 7 bases and V by 3 bases; bases with no gene match: 4. The CDR3 DNA reads TGTGCCAGCAGTTTGAGACAGGGGATTGGCTACACCTTC. Residues: CASSLRQGIGYTF.

This clone was seen a single time. This rearrangement joins TRBV5-5 to TRBJ2-3, with TRBD2 as a possible D gene (5 bases). The CDR3 loop spans 14 amino acids. Looked up from germline, CDR1 is SGHKS and CDR2 is YYEKEE (reference sequence). Trimming left V 4 bases short and J 3 bases short, with 12 bases between. The CDR3: CASSRAPGTDTQYF. Here the CDR3 DNA reads TGTGCCAGCAGCCGTGCCCCGGGGACAGATACGCAGTATTTT.

This chain connects TRBV4-2 to TRBJ2-7; 9 bases line up with TRBD2. The J segment lost 0 bases and the V segment lost 4 bases, leaving 10 bases of the junction unmatched. The CDR3 extends over 17 amino acids. The germline CDR1 and CDR2 sequences are LGHNA and YNFKEQ. The CDR3 spells CASSRRPSGTFSYEQYF. As DNA, the CDR3 is TGTGCCAGCAGCCGCAGGCCTAGCGGGACCTTCTCCTACGAGCAGTACTTC.

The CDR3 DNA reads as TGTGCCAGCAGTTTACTGGGGCAAACAGAAGGCACCTTC. It codes for CASSLLGQTEGTF. The chain recombines TRBV12-3 or TRBV12-4 with TRBJ1-2; D perhaps matches TRBD1 (5 bases). The CDR3 is 13 amino acids. Trimming pared 2 bases from V and 13 bases from J, leaving 17 bases between.

This clone is a singleton in its sample. The V call is TRBV5-5, the J call TRBJ1-4, with D possibly TRBD1 on 6 matching bases. CDR1 and CDR2 from the germline V gene are SGHKS and YYEKEE (reference sequence). CDR3 length: 15 amino acids. V was trimmed by 3 bases and J by 0 bases, leaving 9 bases between them. The DNA for the CDR3 is TGTGCCAGCAGCTCAGAGGGGGCAACTAATGAAAAACTGTTTTTT. This gives the protein CASSSEGATNEKLFF.

This rearrangement joins TRBV6-5 to TRBJ2-3, with 7 bases matching TRBD1. Germline CDR1 and CDR2: MNHEY and SVGAGI. V lost 6 bases, J lost 1 base, and 4 bases stayed unmatched. The CDR3 extends over 14 amino acids. CDR3: CASSSGGGTDTQYF. The CDR3 region has the DNA TGTGCCAGCAGCTCAGGGGGAGGCACAGATACGCAGTATTTT.

The chain links TRBV5-1 to TRBJ2-1; no clear D gene. V was clipped by 4 bases and J by 3 bases, with 14 bases between them. CDR3 size: 15 residues. The germline V gene encodes CDR1 SGHRS and CDR2 YFSETQ. CDR3: CASSPRTPHYNEQFF. The CDR3 nucleotides are TGCGCCAGCAGCCCCAGAACCCCTCACTACAATGAGCAGTTCTTC.

The chain employs TRBV4-1 and TRBJ2-1, with D uncertain. The CDR3 length is 14 residues. The germline V and J ends were trimmed by 5 bases and 5 bases, with 13 bases remaining between them. CDR1 and CDR2 (germline): MGHRA, YSYEKL. The CDR3 loop reads CASSTPGDDNEQFF. The CDR3 DNA sequence: TGCGCCAGCAGCACCCCGGGTGACGACAATGAGCAGTTCTTC.

The chain is built from TRBV28 and TRBJ1-5, with TRBD1 as a possible D gene (6 bases). CDR3 length equals 16 residues. Germline CDR1 reads MDHEN; CDR2 reads SYDVKM. V was pared by 5 bases and J by 1 base, with 15 bases between. CDR3 protein: CASSGGRGGSNQPQHF. The CDR3 region has the DNA TGTGCCAGCAGTGGGGGCAGGGGTGGGAGCAATCAGCCCCAGCATTTT.

This sequence joins TRBV5-1 and TRBJ2-7; 8 bases are a match to TRBD1. This CDR3 is 15 amino acids long. Germline assignment: CDR1 SGHRS and CDR2 YFSETQ. J gave up 2 bases and V 0 bases, and 4 bases lay outside the gene matches. The CDR3 nucleotides are TGCGCCAGCAGCTTGGGGGACAGGTTGCCCTACGAGCAGTACTTC. Translating gives CASSLGDRLPYEQYF.

This chain joins TRBV19 and TRBJ1-1, with TRBD1 matching 10 bases. This CDR3 has 13 residues. Unmatched junction bases numbered 2, after V lost 6 bases and J lost 4 bases. Germline assignment: CDR1 LNHDA and CDR2 SQIVND (reference sequence). Here the CDR3 DNA reads TGTGCCAGTAGCGGGACAGGGGTCACTGAAGCTTTCTTT. It translates to CASSGTGVTEAFF.

The chain recombines TRBV7-2 with TRBJ1-1; D is uncertain. The CDR3 is 14 residues long. The germline gives CDR1 SGHTA, CDR2 FQGNSA. Trimming left V 3 bases short and J 1 base short, with 9 bases between. Here the CDR3 reads CASSFGVSNTEAFF. The CDR3 DNA is TGTGCCAGCAGCTTCGGGGTTTCGAACACTGAAGCTTTCTTT.

The rearrangement uses TRBV19 and TRBJ2-7; weak D call: TRBD1 (6 bases). The CDR3 spans 14 residues. The germline gives CDR1 LNHDA, CDR2 SQIVND (reference sequence). The ends were cut back, 5 bases at V and 2 bases at J, with 13 bases in the middle. The CDR3 coding sequence is TGTGCCAGTAGTCCTAGGCAGGGGCCCTACGAGCAGTACTTC. As protein: CASSPRQGPYEQYF. The full variable domain, completed using reference TRBV19 and TRBJ2-7, is DGGITQSPKYLFRKEGQNVTLSCEQNLNHDAMYWYRQDPGQGLRLIYYSQIVNDFQKGDIAEGYSVSREKKESFPLTVTSAQKNPTAFYLCASSPRQGPYEQYFGPGTRLTVT.

V gene TRBV2 combines with J gene TRBJ2-3, with 8 bases that match TRBD2. CDR1 is SNHLY and CDR2 is FYNNEI in the germline V gene. The trim removed 6 bases at V and 0 bases at J, leaving 8 bases unmatched. The CDR3 is made up of 16 amino acids. The CDR3: CASSRGASGSTDTQYF. As DNA, the CDR3 is TGTGCCAGCAGCCGAGGGGCTAGCGGGAGCACAGATACGCAGTATTTT.

J is TRBJ2-5 and V is TRBV25-1; perhaps TRBD2 as D (6 bases). The germline V gene encodes CDR1 MGHDK and CDR2 SYGVNS. CDR3 length: 13 residues. Deletions cut 6 bases from V and 5 bases from J, with 13 bases between. The CDR3 here is CASRIGGSETQYF. The CDR3 nucleotides are TGTGCCAGCAGGATAGGAGGGTCGGAGACCCAGTACTTC.

V and J are TRBV27 and TRBJ2-5, with TRBD1 as a possible D gene (5 bases). The CDR3 covers 13 residues. Trimming cost V 5 bases and J 6 bases, with 13 bases left between them. In germline, CDR1 is MNHEY, CDR2 SMNVEV (reference sequence). CDR3 region: CASSPTDRQTQYF. The CDR3 DNA is TGTGCCAGCAGTCCGACAGACCGGCAGACCCAGTACTTC.

The chain joins TRBV19 to TRBJ2-7, with D perhaps TRBD1 (5 bases). Trimming shortened V by 0 bases and J by 6 bases, and 15 bases separated the two germline ends. CDR1 is LNHDA, CDR2 SQIVND, per germline (reference sequence). The CDR3 consists of 15 residues. The CDR3 DNA sequence: TGTGCCAGTAGTATAGAGGGGCGCGGAGAAAGCGAGCAGTACTTC. Its translation: CASSIEGRGESEQYF.

The gene calls are TRBV10-3 and TRBJ2-1; TRBD1 matches 8 bases. V lost 6 bases and J lost 8; bases outside the gene matches: 9. CDR1 and CDR2 (germline): ENHRY, SYGVKD. This CDR3 spans 14 amino acids. The CDR3 nucleotides are TGTGCCATCAGGAACAGGGGGGAGATCGATGAGCAGTTCTTC. Residues: CAIRNRGEIDEQFF.

The rearrangement uses TRBV6-5 and TRBJ2-5; D is ambiguous. Germline CDR1 is MNHEY and CDR2 is SVGAGI. The CDR3 covers 14 residues. The germline V and J ends were trimmed by 4 bases and 2 bases, with 11 bases remaining between them. In DNA form, the CDR3 reads TGTGCCAGCAGTTTCCGACATACTCAAGAGACCCAGTACTTC. It codes for CASSFRHTQETQYF.

The chain has TRBV5-6 and TRBJ2-7, with 8 bases matching TRBD1. V was clipped by 4 bases and J by 2 bases; unmatched bases: 8. The V gene's germline CDR1 is SGHDT and CDR2 YYEEEE. The CDR3 contains 15 residues. This CDR3 reads CASSTFSGGAYEQYF. CDR3 DNA: TGTGCCAGCAGCACATTCTCAGGGGGCGCCTACGAGCAGTACTTC.

The V call is TRBV18, the J call TRBJ2-1, with 8 positions matching TRBD2. Germline trimming cut 3 bases from V and 2 bases from J; bases unmatched to any gene: 3. This CDR3 has 15 residues. The germline CDR1 and CDR2 sequences are KGHSH and LQKENI. This CDR3 is CASSPLSGAYNEQFF. The DNA of the CDR3 is TGTGCCAGCTCACCCCTTAGCGGGGCCTACAATGAGCAGTTCTTC.

This clone has only one observation. The chain uses TRBV3-1 (or the pseudogene TRBV3-2) and TRBJ1-6, with 7 bases fitting TRBD1. J lost 6 bases, V lost 2 bases, and 1 base had no gene match. CDR1 is LGHDT and CDR2 is YNNKEL in the germline V gene (reference sequence). This CDR3 contains 14 residues. This CDR3 reads CASSQRQGNSPLHF. The DNA for the CDR3 is TGTGCCAGCAGCCAACGACAGGGTAATTCACCCCTCCACTTT.